This entry lists 23 T cell receptor beta chains sequenced from one sample in a study of early T cells in non-severe SARS-CoV-2 infection. MiXCR was run by TCRdb on the 5' RACE reads, yielding one entry per CDR3 protein. The sample holds about 89,000 distinct CDR3 sequences; roughly 17% are singletons and the top ten take approximately 5.1%. Sequences were derived from whole blood, sampled at baseline. These receptors originate from an adult who was a healthcare worker with PCR-confirmed SARS-CoV-2 infection or an uninfected control (not recorded which).

This clonotype was observed a handful of times. V gene TRBV12-3 or TRBV12-4 combines with J gene TRBJ2-3, with 9 bases that match TRBD2. The V gene end was trimmed by 6 bases and the J gene end by 1 base; junction bases not matched to a gene: 5. The CDR3 totals 15 residues. The CDR3 loop is CASRQIAGGTDTQYF. In DNA form, the CDR3 reads TGTGCCAGCAGACAGATAGCGGGAGGCACAGATACGCAGTATTTT.

This clonotype was observed a handful of times. The J gene is TRBJ2-7, the V gene TRBV3-1, with a possible D match to TRBD2 (6 bases). Germline values: CDR1 LGHDT, CDR2 YNNKEL (reference sequence). V lost 3 bases and J 4 bases, leaving 10 bases between the germline ends. This CDR3 has 13 residues. CDR3 in amino acids: CASSQRGRYEQYF. The CDR3 DNA reads TGTGCCAGCAGCCAGCGGGGTAGATACGAGCAGTACTTC.

Ten or more counts support this clonotype. The genes are TRBV30 and TRBJ1-4; D is perhaps TRBD1 (6 bases). The CDR3 is 15 amino acids. V dropped 4 bases and J dropped 9 bases, with 21 bases sitting between them. Germline V gene data show CDR1 as GTSNPN and CDR2 as SVGIG (reference sequence). CDR3 bases: TGTGCCTGGACCGGAACACTTTCGGGACACCAAAAACTGTTTTTT. Translation: CAWTGTLSGHQKLFF.

The rearrangement links TRBV11-2 to TRBJ2-7, with D tentatively TRBD2 (5 bases). This CDR3 has 12 amino acids. CDR1 and CDR2 from the germline V gene are SGHAT and FQNNGV. V was trimmed by 5 bases and J by 3 bases, leaving 8 bases between them. The chain's CDR3 is CASSRGVYEQYF. The CDR3 DNA follows: TGTGCCAGCAGCCGGGGTGTCTACGAGCAGTACTTC.

V and J are TRBV11-2 and TRBJ2-4, with unresolved D. The V gene's germline CDR1 is SGHAT and CDR2 FQNNGV. The CDR3 totals 18 residues. The V gene lost 5 bases and the J gene lost 0 bases, with 20 bases spanning the gap. In DNA, the CDR3 is TGTGCCAGCAGCCGAATGTGGGCAAGCGAAGTAGCCAAAAACATTCAGTACTTC. Protein sequence: CASSRMWASEVAKNIQYF.

This clonotype was recorded a few times. J is TRBJ1-2 and V is TRBV28, with 9 positions matching TRBD1. Germline values: CDR1 MDHEN, CDR2 SYDVKM. Trimming removed 7 bases from V and 6 bases from J; junction bases left unmatched: 6. This CDR3 comprises 13 residues. CDR3 sequence: CASNRGQGDGYTF. The CDR3 DNA sequence: TGTGCCAGCAATAGGGGACAGGGAGATGGCTACACCTTC.

This clonotype was counted only a few times. This chain links TRBV14 with TRBJ2-3; D remains ambiguous. Germline values: CDR1 SGHDN, CDR2 FVKESK. The CDR3 is made up of 11 amino acids. Trimming left V 0 bases short and J 7 bases short, with 2 bases between. CDR3 nucleotide sequence: TGTGCCAGCAGCCAAGATTATACGCAGTATTTT. Translating gives CASSQDYTQYF.

V and J are TRBV18 and TRBJ2-5, with D perhaps matching TRBD1 (6 bases). Trimming pared 3 bases from V and 5 bases from J, leaving 16 bases between. CDR1 and CDR2 from the germline V gene are KGHSH and LQKENI. This CDR3 is 15 amino acids long. The chain's CDR3 is CASSPRGGVEETQYF. The CDR3 DNA sequence: TGTGCCAGCTCACCGAGAGGGGGAGTGGAGGAGACCCAGTACTTC.

There are a few counts of this clonotype. The V call is TRBV12-3 or TRBV12-4, the J call TRBJ2-1; TRBD2 might be the D (6 bases). CDR3 length: 15 residues. V was clipped by 8 bases and J by 0 bases, with 14 bases between them. Here the CDR3 reads CASLTTGSSYNEQFF. In DNA form, the CDR3 reads TGTGCCAGCTTGACTACCGGGAGCTCCTACAATGAGCAGTTCTTC.

The chain combines TRBV20-1 with TRBJ2-3; D is possibly TRBD2 (6 bases). The CDR3 consists of 15 residues. The V end was cut by 3 bases, the J end by 2 bases, with 15 bases between. Germline CDR1 and CDR2: DFQATT and SNEGSKA (reference sequence). The CDR3 nucleotides read TGCAGTGCTAGGGCTCTAGGGACTTTCACAGATACGCAGTATTTT. Translation: CSARALGTFTDTQYF.

This clonotype was seen a few times. The CDR3 loop reads CASSKTHRDRTYEQYF. CDR3 DNA: TGTGCCAGCAGCAAAACCCACCGGGACAGAACCTACGAGCAGTACTTC. V and J are TRBV5-6 and TRBJ2-7; TRBD1 matches at 7 bases. The germline V gene has CDR1 SGHDT and CDR2 YYEEEE. With 4 bases clipped from V and 2 bases from J, the junction kept 12 bases outside the gene matches. CDR3 size: 16 residues.

This clonotype was counted between two and nine times. The chain is built from TRBV5-4 and TRBJ2-7; D remains unclear. The CDR3 consists of 14 residues. Germline V gene data show CDR1 as SGHNT and CDR2 as YYREEE (reference sequence). The V and J ends lost 0 bases and 3 bases respectively, with 10 bases between them. The CDR3 DNA is TGTGCCAGCAGCTTGGGCGCACCGAACTACGAGCAGTACTTC. Encoded protein: CASSLGAPNYEQYF.

V and J are TRBV12-3 or TRBV12-4 and TRBJ2-3, with no clear D. Between the trimmed V and J ends, which lost 3 bases and 2 bases, there was a span of 12 bases. This CDR3 has 15 residues. CDR3 residues: CASSLTQTDTDTQYF. CDR3 DNA: TGTGCCAGCAGTTTGACACAGACCGACACAGATACGCAGTATTTT.

The chain has TRBV10-3 and TRBJ2-1, with TRBD2 identical over 12 bases. J lost 6 bases, V lost 4 bases, and 4 bases had no gene match. The CDR3 is 15 amino acids. The germline gives CDR1 ENHRY, CDR2 SYGVKD. CDR3 loop: CAISGLAGVPNEQFF. Written as DNA, the CDR3 is TGTGCCATCAGTGGACTAGCGGGAGTACCCAATGAGCAGTTCTTC.

This chain links TRBV9 with TRBJ2-7, with D possibly TRBD2 on 8 matching bases. From germline, CDR1 is SGDLS and CDR2 YYNGEE. V gave up 3 bases and J gave up 3 bases, with 19 bases separating them. CDR3 size: 16 residues. In DNA, the CDR3 is TGTGCCAGCAGCGCAGGGGGTAGCGGGGCCGTCTACGAGCAGTACTTC. Its translation: CASSAGGSGAVYEQYF.

This clonotype was detected a few times. The V call is TRBV28, the J call TRBJ2-7; the D is unclear. The CDR3 loop spans 13 amino acids. CDR1 and CDR2 (germline): MDHEN, SYDVKM. V dropped 4 bases and J dropped 0 bases, with 7 bases sitting between them. The CDR3 reads CASSSASSYEQYF. The DNA for the CDR3 is TGTGCCAGCAGTTCCGCGAGCTCCTACGAGCAGTACTTC.

The chain employs TRBV29-1 and TRBJ1-1; D call uncertain. Germline CDR1 is SQVTM and CDR2 is ANQGSEA. V was cut by 3 bases and J by 7 bases, with 9 bases left in between. CDR3 length equals 11 residues. CDR3 sequence reads: CSVDYYGEAFF. In DNA, the CDR3 is TGCAGCGTTGATTACTACGGTGAAGCTTTCTTT.

V and J are TRBV18 and TRBJ2-7; 11 bases are a match to TRBD1. Trimming cost V 3 bases and J 9 bases; bases outside gene matches: 4. This CDR3 region has 13 residues. The V gene's germline CDR1 is KGHSH and CDR2 LQKENI. CDR3 protein: CASSPGQGAGQYF. The CDR3, as DNA: TGTGCCAGCTCACCCGGACAGGGGGCCGGGCAGTACTTC.

J is TRBJ2-7 and V is TRBV15; the match to TRBD1 covers 9 bases. There are 14 residues in the CDR3. CDR1 LNHNV and CDR2 YYDKDF come from the germline V gene (reference sequence). J was trimmed by 7 bases and V by 3 bases; bases with no gene match: 7. CDR3 nucleotide sequence: TGTGCCACCAGCAGGGACAGGGGCGCCGTGGAGCAGTACTTC. This translates into CATSRDRGAVEQYF.

The chain recombines TRBV4-1 with TRBJ2-2; the match to TRBD2 covers 8 bases. CDR3 size: 16 residues. Trimming cost V 2 bases and J 2 bases; bases outside gene matches: 4. CDR1 MGHRA and CDR2 YSYEKL come from the germline V gene. CDR3 residues: CASSQLAGSNTGELFF. The CDR3 DNA follows: TGCGCCAGCAGCCAACTAGCGGGTTCCAACACCGGGGAGCTGTTTTTT.

The sample holds one count of this clonotype. V gene TRBV5-6 combines with J gene TRBJ2-7, with 9 bases lining up with TRBD1. The V gene's germline CDR1 is SGHDT and CDR2 YYEEEE. This CDR3 comprises 16 residues. J lost 0 bases, V lost 0 bases, and 4 bases had no gene match. CDR3 sequence (DNA): TGTGCCAGCAGCTTGGTCCGGGACAGGGTCTCCTACGAGCAGTACTTC. Its translation: CASSLVRDRVSYEQYF.

This clonotype was observed a handful of times. This CDR3 is CSASTGTGGTDTQYF. DNA for the CDR3: TGCAGTGCTAGTACCGGGACAGGTGGCACAGATACGCAGTATTTT. The V call is TRBV20-1, the J call TRBJ2-3, with 8 nucleotides matching TRBD1. The CDR3 is made up of 15 amino acids. Trimming took 3 bases from V and 1 from J; bases not matched to a gene: 6. Germline V CDR1 and CDR2: DFQATT, SNEGSKA (reference sequence).

The genes are TRBV10-3 and TRBJ1-2, with D hard to call. The CDR3 is 17 amino acids. Trimming took 0 bases from V and 0 from J, leaving 14 bases between them. Looked up from germline, CDR1 is ENHRY and CDR2 is SYGVKD. CDR3 nucleotide sequence: TGTGCCATCAGTGAGTCGATGTCATCCCAGGCTAACTATGGCTACACCTTC. As protein: CAISESMSSQANYGYTF.